The entry below gives a single T cell receptor beta chain sequence along with its context. Its antigen is unidentified. V trimming: 0 bases; J trimming: 0 bases; junction bases outside the gene matches: 2. The CDR3 consists of 15 residues. Germline V lookup: CDR1 SGHRS, CDR2 YFSETQ. An input of about 0.5 to 1 ug of RNA was subjected to reverse transcription using random hexamers. Amplification of TCR beta CDR3 was carried out by immunoSEQ multiplex PCR, which covered 54 Vbeta and 13 Jbeta segments. TCRdb called the immunoSEQ multiplex PCR reads again in MiXCR, with one record for every CDR3 protein. In the table there are about 140,000 distinct CDR3 sequences, more than 85% of which are singletons. The data were taken from a study of CD8 T cells in Susac syndrome. The wider study: Patients with Susac syndrome had blood drawn and were at that point therapy-naive, on corticosteroids, or on intravenous immunoglobulin alone.

The diagnostic criteria for definite or probable disease, as recently defined, were met by the patients with Susac syndrome. Study results and caveats: Clonal expansion was missing from Susac syndrome CD4+ T cell repertoires.

The chain has TRBV5-1 and TRBJ1-2; 7 bases map to TRBD1. This TCR derives from a human donor with Susac syndrome. Input material: CD4+ T cells from PBMCs. The CDR3 loop reads CASSLVGTANYGYTF. The DNA of the CDR3 is TGCGCCAGCAGCTTGGTGGGGACAGCTAACTATGGCTACACCTTC. The entire variable domain, with the rest obtained from reference TRBV5-1 and TRBJ1-2, is as follows: KAGVTQTPRYLIKTRGQQVTLSCSPISGHRSVSWYQQTPGQGLQFLFEYFSETQRNKGNFPGRFSGRQFSNSRSEMNVSTLELGDSALYLCASSLVGTANYGYTFGSGTRLTVV.